A selection of T cell receptor beta chains follows, all from one sample in a study of cytomegalovirus exposure and HLA in healthy donors. Repertoires were generated with immunoSEQ multiplex PCR, while TCRdb's copy carries only in-frame clones and drops some. The sample holds around 53,000 clones, roughly 85% seen once. The sample consisted of PBMCs. The receptors come from a man aged 25 to 40 in good health and CMV-seronegative. Each CDR3 is given with its conserved first and last residue. Each record gives: V gene, J gene, CDR3 protein.

v_call: TRBV18
j_call: TRBJ1-4
cdr3_aa: CASSPDKKPNEKLFF

v_call: TRBV4-3
j_call: TRBJ1-2
cdr3_aa: CASSQDLTGVPSYGYTF

v_call: TRBV4-1
j_call: TRBJ1-2
cdr3_aa: CASSPWTPANYGYTF

v_call: TRBV7-2
j_call: TRBJ2-7
cdr3_aa: CASSSLGRGASVEQYF

v_call: TRBV4-3
j_call: TRBJ1-2
cdr3_aa: CASSSDISGGYTF

v_call: TRBV4-1
j_call: TRBJ2-1
cdr3_aa: CASSQVGQGRDEQFF

v_call: TRBV11-3
j_call: TRBJ1-1
cdr3_aa: CASNPERPVTEAFF

v_call: TRBV30
j_call: TRBJ2-1
cdr3_aa: CAWSPGWGAYNEQFF

v_call: TRBV7-9
j_call: TRBJ1-1
cdr3_aa: CASNYGTGNTEAFF

v_call: TRBV7-9
j_call: TRBJ2-5
cdr3_aa: CASSLVASQETQYF

v_call: TRBV7-2
j_call: TRBJ2-1
cdr3_aa: CASSFWEGEQFF

v_call: TRBV2
j_call: TRBJ2-2
cdr3_aa: CASSGTARGELFF

v_call: TRBV5-4
j_call: TRBJ1-2
cdr3_aa: CASNPTGGNCGYTF

v_call: TRBV7-9
j_call: TRBJ2-2
cdr3_aa: CASSQPGLAGGPGTGELFF